This T cell receptor (beta chain) was documented in a study of blood T cell repertoires in COVID-19. Some clones are missing from TCRdb's copy, which holds only in-frame ones; the method was immunoSEQ multiplex PCR. The profile shows 180,000 or so clones, 85% to 90% of them singletons. Trimming removed 8 bases at V and 0 bases at J, with 17 bases between. CDR3 length: 15 amino acids. The V gene's germline CDR1 is SNHLY and CDR2 FYNNEI. This clonotype was sampled from a man between 18 and 35 years old with acute or convalescent COVID-19. The chain recombines TRBV2 with TRBJ2-7; D is perhaps TRBD2 (7 bases). Sequenced material: peripheral blood. The CDR3 loop is CASQSGRGPSYEQYV. The CDR3 region has the DNA TGTGCCAGCCAAAGCGGGCGGGGGCCCTCCTACGAGCAGTACGTC.